These T cell receptor beta chains were read from a single sample in a study of T cell changes during pregnancy in multiple sclerosis. Sequencing used immunoSEQ multiplex PCR; TCRdb keeps in-frame clones, though not all of them. The sample has 85,000 to 90,000 clones, approximately 90% seen once. The sequencing here drew on peripheral blood, taken in the first trimester of pregnancy. The receptors were gathered from a female donor in good health, enrolled as a control in a pregnancy study. CDR3s include the opening cysteine and the closing phenylalanine or tryptophan. A D gene is named only where the DNA matches it firmly. A row's size may be missing; if present it is once, few, many or a size class.

v_call	clone_size	cdr3_length	j_call	d_call	cdr3_nt	cdr3_aa
TRBV6-4	NA	14	TRBJ2-3	NA	TGTGCCAGCAGCCCGAGGGCGGGGACAGATACGCAGTATTTT	CASSPRAGTDTQYF
TRBV28	few	15	TRBJ2-1	TRBD1	TGTGCCAGCAGTTTAAGGTGGGACAGGTCCGATGAGCAGTTCTTC	CASSLRWDRSDEQFF
TRBV28	NA	15	TRBJ1-4	NA	TGTGCCAGCAGTTTCCAGGTACAGGTTAATGAAAAACTGTTTTTT	CASSFQVQVNEKLFF
TRBV7-3	NA	15	TRBJ2-5	TRBD1	TGTGCCAGCAGCCCACAGGGGGGAAGGCAAGAGACCCAGTACTTC	CASSPQGGRQETQYF
TRBV7-9	NA	15	TRBJ1-2	TRBD1	TGTGCCAGCAGCTTAGCGGGACAGGGGGCGCGTGGCTACACCTTC	CASSLAGQGARGYTF
TRBV7-9	NA	17	TRBJ2-1	TRBD2	TGTGCCAGCAGCTTAGGGACCTTGGTCGGGGGGGCAGATGAGCAGTTCTTC	CASSLGTLVGGADEQFF
TRBV4-3	once	16	TRBJ2-2	TRBD1	TGCGCCAGCAGCCAGGGGACAGCCGGGGAGACCGGGGAGCTGTTTTTT	CASSQGTAGETGELFF
TRBV18	NA	15	TRBJ1-1	TRBD1	TGTGCCAGCTCCCTACAGGGGGCCATGAACACTGAAGCTTTCTTT	CASSLQGAMNTEAFF
TRBV18	NA	16	TRBJ1-1	NA	TGTGCCAGCTCACCACTCCCGGACAGCCTGAACACTGAAGCTTTCTTT	CASSPLPDSLNTEAFF
TRBV14	NA	11	TRBJ1-1	NA	TGTGCCAGCAGCGTACAGGGTGTAGCTTTCTTT	CASSVQGVAFF